This record concerns one T cell receptor (beta chain) sequence. Germline V gives CDR1 SQVTM, CDR2 ANQGSEA. The CDR3 sequence is 14 residues long. V shed 7 bases and J 3 bases; nucleotides not matched to a gene: 9. This record belongs to a study of blood T cell repertoires in COVID-19. At the level of the study: T cells, B-cell-depleted T cells, or PBMCs provided the cDNA or gDNA that served as material.

Libraries were prepared by immunoSEQ multiplex PCR; TCRdb keeps only in-frame clonotypes and omits some of them. The sample consists of about 91,000 clones, around 89% of them appearing once. Source material: peripheral blood. The sequence derives from a woman older than 75 with active COVID-19. The chain has TRBV29-1 and TRBJ2-1; 7 bases agree with TRBD2. The chain's CDR3 is CSAFGAGVYNEQFF. The CDR3, as DNA: TGCAGCGCATTTGGGGCGGGGGTCTACAATGAGCAGTTCTTC.